This paragraph reports one TCR beta chain. The data derive from a study of blood T cell repertoires in COVID-19. The wider study: Samples of COVID-19 (acute and convalescent) were obtained from the United States, Italy and Spain.

Trimming stripped 7 bases from V and 2 bases from J, with 9 bases between. CDR3 length: 12 residues. Germline-derived CDR1 and CDR2 are MNHEY and SVGAGI. The table came from immunoSEQ multiplex PCR; TCRdb's copy has only in-frame clones and leaves some out. The top ten hold about 4.2% of the sample, which has around 320,000 clones, approximately 90% seen once. What was sequenced was PBMCs or T cells enriched from blood (not recorded which). The receptor's source is a woman between 25 and 40 years old who had been exposed to COVID-19. The chain carries TRBV6-5 and TRBJ2-7, with D hard to call. CDR3 residues: CASTGTAYEQYF. DNA for the CDR3: TGTGCCAGCACCGGAACAGCCTACGAGCAGTACTTC.